This T cell receptor beta chain stems from a study of post-analysis software for immune sequencing data. Whole-study results and caveats: Compared with controls, patients showed significantly lower normalized Chao1 diversity. By F measure, samples from a shared preparation batch strongly co-clustered. TRBV5-6, TRBV5-1 and TRBV20-1 were among 4 or 5 TRBV segments more frequent in patients than controls.

This clonotype was picked up a small number of times. Its antigen is undetermined. Each TCR beta cDNA library carried unique molecular identifiers. Using its own MiXCR run on the PCR reads, TCRdb lists one record per CDR3 protein. The top ten hold roughly 1.7% of the sample, which has roughly 600,000 distinct CDR3 sequences, roughly two fifths seen once. In germline, CDR1 is SGHKS, CDR2 YYEKEE (reference sequence). There are 14 residues in the CDR3. This rearrangement joins TRBV5-5 to TRBJ2-5, with D unclear. The DNA matches TRBJ2-7 better at its end, which makes the J call doubtful. This receptor was identified in a girl aged 10-17 years with multiple sclerosis. The sample taken for sequencing was blood. The CDR3 sequence is CASSLGGRDYEQYF. The CDR3, as DNA: TGTGCCAGCAGCTTGGGAGGCCGTGACTACGAGCAGTACTTC.